This TCR beta chain comes out of a study of regulatory T cells in long-lasting Graves disease. Time point given: newly diagnosed GD, antithyroid drugs for less than 3 months. The TCR library was made from RNA that had been extracted from PBMCs in TRIzol. Germline CDR1 SGHAT, CDR2 FQNNGV. The CDR3 covers 16 residues. J lost 1 base, V lost 5 bases, and 7 bases had no gene match. CDR3 regions were amplified by Arm-PCR using iRepertoire HTBI primers to build TCR beta libraries. Authors' processing steps: In the combined samples, under 80 TRBV and under 15 TRBJ segments were identified. MiXCR, run by TCRdb on the multiplex PCR reads, gives a single entry per CDR3 protein. V and J calls and clone size were set by TCRdb, not the authors. Among approximately 400,000 distinct CDR3 sequences listed, about a sixth were seen once.

The rearrangement links TRBV11-2 to TRBJ1-5; 8 positions agree with TRBD1. The sample was peripheral blood mononuclear cells (PBMCs), taken at new diagnosis, from a patient treated with antithyroid drugs. This sequence was found in a female donor with Graves disease. The CDR3 loop is CASSLGTGKSNQPQHF. DNA of the CDR3: TGTGCCAGCAGCCTGGGGACAGGTAAAAGCAATCAGCCCCAGCATTTT. The entire variable domain, with the rest obtained from reference TRBV11-2 and TRBJ1-5, is as follows: EAGVAQSPRYKIIEKRQSVAFWCNPISGHATLYWYQQILGQGPKLLIQFQNNGVVDDSQLPKDRFSAERLKGVDSTLKIQPAKLEDSAVYLCASSLGTGKSNQPQHFGDGTRLSIL.